A single sample is the source of the 4 T cell receptor beta chains below, sequenced in a study of tumor-infiltrating lymphocytes in primary liver carcinoma. Germline DNA was also extracted, and blood RNA was taken from unsorted whole blood. Production of TCR beta cDNA used about 500 ng total RNA together with a constant-region primer. Libraries covering TCR beta were generated through three nested multiplex PCR rounds (using a slightly modified ARM-PCR). PCR rounds one and two used TRBV1-TRBV30 forward primers with a C-beta reverse primer for around 10 cycles each. TCRdb passed the multiplex PCR reads through MiXCR, listing each CDR3 protein once. The table shows roughly 180,000 distinct CDR3 sequences, with 50% to 75% occurring only once. The sequenced material came from peripheral blood. The receptors were sampled from a man in his forties with primary liver carcinoma and hepatitis B virus infection.

Worth noting for this clonotype: Sequence at one end of the junction differs from germline and may be a read error. The rearrangement uses TRBV5-5 and TRBJ2-5; D not certain. There are 12 residues in the CDR3. CDR1 is SGHKS and CDR2 is YYEKEE in the germline V gene (reference sequence). The CDR3 DNA reads as TGTGCCAGCAGCAACCCCCAAGAGGCCCAGTACTTC. Protein: CASSNPQEAQYF.

This clonotype occurred a few times. The chain employs TRBV12-3 or TRBV12-4 and TRBJ2-1; the D gene is possibly TRBD2 (5 bases). V was trimmed by 1 base and J by 6 bases, leaving 10 bases between them. This CDR3 comprises 14 residues. This CDR3 reads CASSLDLAGNEQFF. The CDR3 DNA is TGTGCCAGCAGTTTAGATCTAGCCGGCAATGAGCAGTTCTTC.

Note on this clonotype: Given a much more abundant clone one base away, this may be a read error. As the CDR3 is not closed by the conserved phenylalanine or tryptophan, this likely results from a read error. The chain combines TRBV11-3 with TRBJ2-1; D remains unclear. V was pared by 2 bases and J by 9 bases, with 14 bases between. From germline, CDR1 is SGHNT and CDR2 YENEEA. The CDR3 extends over 14 amino acids. Here the CDR3 DNA reads TGTGCCAGCAGCTTAAGTCTAGGCGACGGTGAGCAGTTCCTC. Residues: CASSLSLGDGEQFL.

The count of this clonotype is one. A junction end diverges from the germline sequence, so it may reflect a read error. The chain carries TRBV12-3 or TRBV12-4 and TRBJ2-3; D possibly corresponds to TRBD2 (6 bases). CDR3 length: 14 residues. The chain's CDR3 is CASSFTEGRDKQYF. The CDR3 DNA follows: TGCGCCAGCAGTTTTACGGAGGGAAGAGATAAGCAGTATTTT.